This T cell receptor beta chain was sequenced during a study of CD8 T cells in Susac syndrome. Findings of the study overall: The study's TCR sequencing and HLA analysis covered a relatively small number of individuals, and the study acknowledged this.

After extraction with the RNeasy kit, about 0.5 to 1 ug of the RNA was reverse transcribed using random hexamers. Amplification of TCR beta CDR3 by immunoSEQ multiplex PCR spanned 54 Vbeta and 13 Jbeta. TCRdb re-derived calls from the immunoSEQ multiplex PCR reads in MiXCR, one entry per CDR3 protein. The data contain fewer than 300,000 distinct CDR3 sequences, roughly 84% of them singletons. The CDR3 extends over 13 amino acids. With 3 bases clipped from V and 5 bases from J, the junction kept 2 bases outside the gene matches. CD8+ and CD4+ T cells circulating in blood were sequenced for TCR beta. The study used treatment-naive patients who had stable or active relapsing-remitting disease as multiple sclerosis controls. For this clonotype: Its specificity is unknown.

The chain is built from TRBV12-3 or TRBV12-4 and TRBJ2-7; TRBD1 agrees at 9 bases. Sequencing was carried out using CD8+ T cells from PBMCs. This TCR was recovered from a human donor with multiple sclerosis. CDR3 loop: CASSFRTGDEQYF. The CDR3 DNA reads TGTGCCAGCAGTTTTCGGACAGGGGACGAGCAGTACTTC.